This T cell receptor (beta chain) was recorded in a study of T cell responses to AZD1222 COVID-19 vaccine. Here immunoSEQ multiplex PCR was the method, and the copy in TCRdb shows in-frame clones only, minus some. Of about 92,000 clones in the sample, 85% to 90% were seen once. Trimming pared 5 bases from V and 7 bases from J, leaving 17 bases between. Germline CDR1 SQVTM, CDR2 ANQGSEA. CDR3 length: 13 amino acids. Study-wide results and caveats: CD4 TCRs linked to vaccination spanned spike, dominating at 160-218 and 743-854. Reportedly, nearly half of unique spike TCRs recognized epitopes outside B.1.351/B.1.1.7 mutations. Among AZD1222 vaccinees, only five to seven were seropositive at baseline.

On this clone: Its antigen is still unknown.

The chain joins TRBV29-1 to TRBJ2-5; D perhaps matches TRBD2 (5 bases). Specimen: peripheral blood, collected on day 0 of AZD1222 vaccination. This clonotype was obtained from an adult in good health. The CDR3 DNA sequence: TGCAGCGTTACCATTAGTGGGGAGTCGACCCAGTACTTC. It codes for CSVTISGESTQYF.